This TCR beta chain was captured in a study of CD8 T cells in ankylosing spondylitis. The TCR beta libraries were generated through quantitative 5'-RACE incorporating molecular barcodes. From the 5' RACE reads, TCRdb called clonotypes with MiXCR, one entry per CDR3 protein. The sample includes about 700,000 distinct CDR3 sequences, around 17% seen only once; the top ten take about 19%. Study-wide results and limits: In reactive arthritis synovial fluid and blood, some motif variants had been reported before. One TCR beta motif, made up of eight or nine highly homologous variants, appeared characteristic of ankylosing spondylitis blood.

Of note for this clonotype: Antigen unknown.

This CDR3 has 16 amino acids. V trimming: 1 base; J trimming: 9 bases; junction bases outside the gene matches: 9. Germline values: CDR1 MGHRA, CDR2 YSYEKL. J is TRBJ1-6 and V is TRBV4-1, with 7 bases aligning to TRBD1. This receptor was identified in a male donor with ankylosing spondylitis. Sequencing used blood, either unsorted or a sorted T cell fraction (not recorded which). The CDR3 nucleotides read TGCGCCAGCAGCCAAGGGGACACAGGGGACAGTTCACCCCTCCACTTT. Translating gives CASSQGDTGDSSPLHF.